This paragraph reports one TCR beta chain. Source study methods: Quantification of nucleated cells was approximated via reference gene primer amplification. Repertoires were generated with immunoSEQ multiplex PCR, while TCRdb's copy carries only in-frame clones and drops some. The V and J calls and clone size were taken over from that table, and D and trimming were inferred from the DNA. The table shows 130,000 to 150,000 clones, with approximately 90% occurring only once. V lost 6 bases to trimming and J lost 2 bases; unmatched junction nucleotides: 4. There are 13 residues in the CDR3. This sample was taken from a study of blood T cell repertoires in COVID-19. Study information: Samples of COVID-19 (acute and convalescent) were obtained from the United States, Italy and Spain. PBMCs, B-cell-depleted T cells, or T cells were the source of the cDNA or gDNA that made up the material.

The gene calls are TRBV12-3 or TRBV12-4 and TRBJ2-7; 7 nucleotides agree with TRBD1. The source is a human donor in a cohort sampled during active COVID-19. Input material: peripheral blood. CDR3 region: CASRSGTAYEQYF. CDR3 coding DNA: TGTGCCAGCAGATCCGGGACAGCCTACGAGCAGTACTTC.